This T cell receptor beta chain was sequenced during a study of blood T cell repertoires in COVID-19. Study background: T cells, B-cell-depleted T cells, or PBMCs provided the cDNA or gDNA that served as material.

Which cohort a participant joined came from the clinical history participants gave. Symptom resolution, clearance, or two negative PCRs marked the recovered donors of Cohort 3. Study processing details: Amplified reference gene primers provided the basis for estimating nucleated cell counts. Libraries were prepared by immunoSEQ multiplex PCR; TCRdb keeps only in-frame clonotypes and omits some of them. That table furnishes V, J and clone size, whereas the DNA furnished D and trimming. The sample has hundreds of thousands of clones, more than 75% seen once. This clone was detected once. This CDR3 has 14 residues. In germline, CDR1 is SGHRS, CDR2 YFSETQ. V was clipped by 0 bases and J by 2 bases, with 8 bases between them.

This TCR was sampled from a woman in her forties or fifties who had recovered from COVID-19. The chain couples TRBV5-1 to TRBJ1-2; D is unclear. The sample comprised PBMCs or T cells enriched from blood (not recorded which). The CDR3 region is CASSLEQLNYGYTF. The CDR3 DNA reads TGCGCCAGCAGCTTGGAACAGTTGAACTATGGCTACACCTTC.